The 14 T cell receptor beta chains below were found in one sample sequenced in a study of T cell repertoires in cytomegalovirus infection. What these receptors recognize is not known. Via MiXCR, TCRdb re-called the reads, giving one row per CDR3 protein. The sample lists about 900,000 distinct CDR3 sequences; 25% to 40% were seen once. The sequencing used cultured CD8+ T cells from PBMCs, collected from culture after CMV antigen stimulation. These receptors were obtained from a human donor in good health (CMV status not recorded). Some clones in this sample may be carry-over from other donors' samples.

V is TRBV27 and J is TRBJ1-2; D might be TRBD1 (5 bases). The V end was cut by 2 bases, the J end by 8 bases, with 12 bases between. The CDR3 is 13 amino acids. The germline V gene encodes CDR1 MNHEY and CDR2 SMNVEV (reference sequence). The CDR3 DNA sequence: TGTGCCAGCAGTTTAGGAGGGACCGCAGGCTACACCTTC. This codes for CASSLGGTAGYTF.

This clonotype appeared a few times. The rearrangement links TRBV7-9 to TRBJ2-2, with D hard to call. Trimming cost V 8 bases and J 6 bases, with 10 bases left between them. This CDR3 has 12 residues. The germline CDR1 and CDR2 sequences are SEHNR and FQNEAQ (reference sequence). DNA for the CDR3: TGTGCCAGCCCACCGAGGTCCGGGGAGCTGTTTTTT. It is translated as CASPPRSGELFF. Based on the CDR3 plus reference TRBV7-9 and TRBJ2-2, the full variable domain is DTGVSQNPRHKITKRGQNVTFRCDPISEHNRLYWYRQTLGQGPEFLTYFQNEAQLEKSRLLSDRFSAERPKGSFSTLEIQRTEQGDSAMYLCASPPRSGELFFGEGSRLTVL.

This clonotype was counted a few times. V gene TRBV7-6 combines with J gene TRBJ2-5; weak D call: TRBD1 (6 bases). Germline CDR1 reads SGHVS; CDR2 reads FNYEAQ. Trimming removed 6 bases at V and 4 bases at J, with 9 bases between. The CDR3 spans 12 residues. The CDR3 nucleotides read TGTGCCAGCAGTTACAGGGCAGAGACCCAGTACTTC. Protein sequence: CASSYRAETQYF.

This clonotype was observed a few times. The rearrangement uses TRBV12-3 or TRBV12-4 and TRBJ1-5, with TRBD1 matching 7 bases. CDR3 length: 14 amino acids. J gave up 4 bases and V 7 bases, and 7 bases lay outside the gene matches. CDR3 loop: CASTFGQANQPQHF. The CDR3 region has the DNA TGTGCCAGCACCTTTGGACAGGCTAATCAGCCCCAGCATTTT.

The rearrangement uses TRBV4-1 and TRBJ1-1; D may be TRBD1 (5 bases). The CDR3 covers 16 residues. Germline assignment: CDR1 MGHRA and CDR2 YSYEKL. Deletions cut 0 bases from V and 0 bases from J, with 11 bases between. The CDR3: CASSQETRDLNTEAFF. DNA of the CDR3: TGCGCCAGCAGCCAAGAAACAAGGGACTTGAACACTGAAGCTTTCTTT.

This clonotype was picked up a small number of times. The CDR3 DNA sequence: TGTGCCAGCAGTTACTCTAAAGGGAATGAGCAGTTCTTC. Translation: CASSYSKGNEQFF. The rearrangement uses TRBV6-6 and TRBJ2-1; the D is unclear. Trimming removed 0 bases at V and 7 bases at J, with 7 bases between. Per germline, CDR1 MNHNY and CDR2 SVGAGI (reference sequence). This CDR3 has 13 residues.

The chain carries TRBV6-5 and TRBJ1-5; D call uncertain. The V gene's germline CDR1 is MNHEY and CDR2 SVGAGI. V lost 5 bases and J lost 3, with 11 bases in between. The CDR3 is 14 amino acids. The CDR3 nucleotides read TGTGCCAGCAGTCCCGGGGTGATCAATCAGCCCCAGCATTTT. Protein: CASSPGVINQPQHF.

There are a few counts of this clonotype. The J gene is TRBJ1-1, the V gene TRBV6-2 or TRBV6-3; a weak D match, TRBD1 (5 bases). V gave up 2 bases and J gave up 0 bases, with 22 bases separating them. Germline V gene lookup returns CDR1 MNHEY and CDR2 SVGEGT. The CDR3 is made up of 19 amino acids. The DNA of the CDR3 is TGTGCCAGCAGTTACGTCGTAGGGGACGAATCTTACATGAACACTGAAGCTTTCTTT. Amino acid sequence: CASSYVVGDESYMNTEAFF.

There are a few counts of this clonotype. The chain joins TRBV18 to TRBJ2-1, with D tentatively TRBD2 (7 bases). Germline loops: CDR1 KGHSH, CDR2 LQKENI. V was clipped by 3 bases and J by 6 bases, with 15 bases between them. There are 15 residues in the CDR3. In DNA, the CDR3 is TGTGCCAGCTCACCCCCGGGGGGCCAGAGCAATGAGCAGTTCTTC. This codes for CASSPPGGQSNEQFF.

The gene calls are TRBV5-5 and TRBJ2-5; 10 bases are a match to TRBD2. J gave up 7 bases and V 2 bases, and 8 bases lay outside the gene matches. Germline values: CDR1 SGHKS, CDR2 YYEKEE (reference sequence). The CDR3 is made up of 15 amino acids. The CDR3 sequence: CASSFVSGGLVTQYF. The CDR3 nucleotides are TGTGCCAGCAGCTTCGTTAGCGGGGGGTTAGTGACCCAGTACTTC.

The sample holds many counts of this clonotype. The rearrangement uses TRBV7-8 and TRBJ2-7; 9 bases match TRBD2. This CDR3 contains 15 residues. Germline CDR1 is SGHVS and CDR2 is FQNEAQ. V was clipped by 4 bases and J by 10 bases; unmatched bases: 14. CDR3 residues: CASSSSPSGGTQQYV. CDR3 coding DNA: TGTGCCAGCAGCTCCTCTCCCAGCGGGGGGACTCAACAGTACGTC.

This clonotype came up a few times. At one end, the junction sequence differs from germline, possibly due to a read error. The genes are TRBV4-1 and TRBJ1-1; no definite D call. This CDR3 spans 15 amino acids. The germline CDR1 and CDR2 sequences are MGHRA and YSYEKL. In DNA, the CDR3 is TGTGCCAGCAGCCCCCTACCATCGGTTAGGACTGAAGCTTTCTTT. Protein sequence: CASSPLPSVRTEAFF.

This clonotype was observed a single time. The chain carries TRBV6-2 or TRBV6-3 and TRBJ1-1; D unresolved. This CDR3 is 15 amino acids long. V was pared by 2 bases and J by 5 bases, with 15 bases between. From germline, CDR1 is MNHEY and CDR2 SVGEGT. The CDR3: CASSYPPGVGTEAFF. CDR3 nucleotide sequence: TGTGCCAGCAGTTACCCTCCCGGGGTAGGAACTGAAGCTTTCTTT.

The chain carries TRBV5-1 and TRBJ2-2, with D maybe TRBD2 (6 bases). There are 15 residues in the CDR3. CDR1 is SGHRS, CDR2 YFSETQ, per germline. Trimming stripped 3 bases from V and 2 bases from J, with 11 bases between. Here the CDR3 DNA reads TGCGCCAGCAGCTGGTGGGACTTTAACACCGGGGAGCTGTTTTTT. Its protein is CASSWWDFNTGELFF.